These 25 T cell receptor beta chains originate from one sample sequenced in a study of cytomegalovirus exposure and HLA in healthy donors. Amplification used 60 Vbeta primers and 13 Jbeta primers. Here immunoSEQ multiplex PCR was the method, and the copy in TCRdb shows in-frame clones only, minus some. The sample carries more than 90,000 clones, roughly 78% recorded once. The sequenced sample consisted of PBMCs. These TCRs come from a woman between 55 and 75 years old in good health and CMV-seronegative.

The gene calls are TRBV7-9 and TRBJ1-1, with a tentative D call TRBD1 (6 bases). Trimming stripped 5 bases from V and 6 bases from J, with 16 bases between. CDR3 length: 14 residues. CDR1 and CDR2 (germline): SEHNR, FQNEAQ (reference sequence). Written as DNA, the CDR3 is TGTGCCAGCAGCGCTACAGGGTATGATCCTGAAGCTTTCTTT. Encoded protein: CASSATGYDPEAFF. Complete variable domain (other parts from reference TRBV7-9 and TRBJ1-1): DTGVSQNPRHKITKRGQNVTFRCDPISEHNRLYWYRQTLGQGPEFLTYFQNEAQLEKSRLLSDRFSAERPKGSFSTLEIQRTEQGDSAMYLCASSATGYDPEAFFGQGTRLTVV.

The CDR3 DNA sequence: TGTGCCAGTAGTATGACAGGGGATCAAGAGACCCAGTACTTC. This translates into CASSMTGDQETQYF. The chain uses TRBV19 and TRBJ2-5, with TRBD1 matching 8 bases. The CDR3 loop spans 14 amino acids. J gave up 2 bases and V 3 bases, and 2 bases lay outside the gene matches. From germline, CDR1 is LNHDA and CDR2 SQIVND (reference sequence). The full variable domain, with the rest looked up from reference TRBV19 and TRBJ2-5, is DGGITQSPKYLFRKEGQNVTLSCEQNLNHDAMYWYRQDPGQGLRLIYYSQIVNDFQKGDIAEGYSVSREKKESFPLTVTSAQKNPTAFYLCASSMTGDQETQYFGPGTRLLVL.

This clone was counted between two and nine times. Written as DNA, the CDR3 is TGCAGCGTTGTGTGGACTCCGGGGGACTATGGCTACACCTTC. As protein: CSVVWTPGDYGYTF. The chain couples TRBV29-1 to TRBJ1-2; a possible D gene is TRBD1 (5 bases). CDR1 SQVTM and CDR2 ANQGSEA come from the germline V gene. The CDR3 totals 14 residues. The V gene lost 4 bases and the J gene lost 3 bases, with 15 bases spanning the gap.

The rearrangement links TRBV27 to TRBJ1-1, with TRBD1 as a possible D gene (5 bases). The CDR3 has 14 amino acids. Germline V CDR1 and CDR2: MNHEY, SMNVEV (reference sequence). Trimming stripped 2 bases from V and 7 bases from J, with 14 bases between. CDR3 sequence: CASSLRAGWNEAFF. DNA of the CDR3: TGTGCCAGCAGTTTAAGGGCAGGGTGGAATGAAGCTTTCTTT.

This clone was recorded a few times. This chain connects TRBV6-5 to TRBJ2-1, with a possible D match to TRBD2 (6 bases). This CDR3 is built from 14 residues. V shed 2 bases and J shed 3 bases, with 8 bases lying between them. The germline CDR1 and CDR2 sequences are MNHEY and SVGAGI. CDR3 DNA: TGTGCCAGCAGTTACGGGACTGGCTACAATGAGCAGTTCTTC. This sequence encodes CASSYGTGYNEQFF.

This chain uses TRBV4-3 with TRBJ1-5; D is possibly TRBD1 (5 bases). The CDR3 covers 14 residues. The V gene lost 4 bases and the J gene lost 3 bases, with 10 bases spanning the gap. Germline V gene data show CDR1 as LGHNA and CDR2 as YSLEER. The CDR3: CASSLSRDNQPQHF. CDR3 nucleotide sequence: TGCGCCAGCAGCCTCTCCAGGGACAATCAGCCCCAGCATTTT.

This chain links TRBV7-2 with TRBJ1-5; D is unclear. Trimming stripped 5 bases from V and 0 bases from J, with 8 bases between. The CDR3 is made up of 14 amino acids. Germline V gene data show CDR1 as SGHTA and CDR2 as FQGNSA. Here the CDR3 reads CASSPDYSNQPQHF. The CDR3 coding sequence is TGTGCCAGCAGCCCCGACTATAGCAATCAGCCCCAGCATTTT.

The chain links TRBV28 to TRBJ2-1, with TRBD1 matching 10 bases. The CDR3 covers 13 residues. Germline V CDR1 and CDR2: MDHEN, SYDVKM. J gave up 10 bases and V 6 bases, and 6 bases lay outside the gene matches. CDR3 bases: TGTGCCAGCAGGGCTGACAGGGGGCTGGAGCAGTTCTTC. Protein: CASRADRGLEQFF.

V is TRBV4-3 and J is TRBJ1-6, with a weak D call TRBD1 (5 bases). Looked up from germline, CDR1 is LGHNA and CDR2 is YSLEER. V gave up 2 bases and J gave up 1 base, with 12 bases separating them. The length of the CDR3 is 17 residues. The CDR3 spells CASSQSGRGSYNSPLHF. The DNA for the CDR3 is TGCGCCAGCAGCCAATCTGGGCGGGGGTCCTATAATTCACCCCTCCACTTT.

The rearrangement links TRBV6-5 to TRBJ1-2, with TRBD1 as a possible D gene (5 bases). This CDR3 has 12 residues. V lost 4 bases and J 5 bases, leaving 8 bases between the germline ends. The germline V gene encodes CDR1 MNHEY and CDR2 SVGAGI. CDR3 in DNA: TGTGCCAGCAGTTTGGCAGGGTATGGCTACACCTTC. Amino acids: CASSLAGYGYTF.

This chain connects TRBV28 to TRBJ2-7; perhaps TRBD1 as D (6 bases). CDR1 MDHEN and CDR2 SYDVKM come from the germline V gene. The V end was cut by 6 bases, the J end by 2 bases, with 14 bases between. This CDR3 comprises 14 residues. The CDR3 sequence is CASSNRVMAYEQYF. CDR3 nucleotide sequence: TGTGCCAGCAGCAACAGGGTCATGGCCTACGAGCAGTACTTC.

This clone appeared a single time. V gene TRBV6-1 combines with J gene TRBJ1-2; D remains ambiguous. Germline V gene data show CDR1 as MNHNS and CDR2 as SASEGT. V lost 1 base and J lost 2, with 8 bases in between. This CDR3 comprises 14 residues. The CDR3 loop reads CASSEGTGNYGYTF. The CDR3 DNA is TGTGCCAGCAGTGAAGGGACGGGGAACTATGGCTACACCTTC.

The chain is built from TRBV9 and TRBJ1-2; 7 bases are shared with TRBD1. There are 15 residues in the CDR3. Germline V gives CDR1 SGDLS, CDR2 YYNGEE. Trimming at V came to 3 bases and at J to 4 bases, leaving 9 bases not matched to a gene. DNA for the CDR3: TGTGCCAGCAGCGCGGACACAGGGGATCCCTATGGCTACACCTTC. Its protein is CASSADTGDPYGYTF. The variable domain in full, completed from reference TRBV9 and TRBJ1-2, reads DSGVTQTPKHLITATGQRVTLRCSPRSGDLSVYWYQQSLDQGLQFLIQYYNGEERAKGNILERFSAQQFPDLHSELNLSSLELGDSALYFCASSADTGDPYGYTFGSGTRLTVV.

This clone was seen once. V and J are TRBV4-3 and TRBJ1-5, with D possibly TRBD1 on 6 matching bases. In germline, CDR1 is LGHNA, CDR2 YSLEER. Trimming removed 0 bases at V and 3 bases at J, with 12 bases between. The CDR3 length is 16 residues. The CDR3 protein is CASSQDRGHNNQPQHF. DNA of the CDR3: TGCGCCAGCAGCCAAGATCGGGGACACAACAATCAGCCCCAGCATTTT.

There are a few counts of this clone. The chain recombines TRBV5-6 with TRBJ1-2; TRBD1 agrees at 7 bases. Germline V gene sequence: CDR1 SGHDT, CDR2 YYEEEE. V gave up 1 base and J gave up 4 bases; unmatched junction bases: 10. There are 16 residues in the CDR3. The CDR3 DNA sequence: TGTGCCAGCAGCTTGCCCCTGACAGGGTACGGCTATGGCTACACCTTC. Its translation is CASSLPLTGYGYGYTF.

The V and J genes are TRBV4-1 and TRBJ1-2; possible D gene TRBD1, 5 bases. CDR1 and CDR2 from the germline V gene are MGHRA and YSYEKL. CDR3 length equals 14 residues. The germline V and J ends were trimmed by 4 bases and 8 bases, with 17 bases remaining between them. The CDR3 region has the DNA TGCGCCAGCAGCCCCCCGGGAGGGGAAGGGGGCTACACCTTC. Its protein is CASSPPGGEGGYTF.

This clone was observed once. As DNA, the CDR3 is TGTGCCAGCAGCGTCGGGGGGCGGCCCCTCCACTTT. Its translation is CASSVGGRPLHF. V is TRBV9 and J is TRBJ1-6; a possible D gene is TRBD1 (6 bases). The CDR3 extends over 12 amino acids. Germline CDR1 is SGDLS and CDR2 is YYNGEE. The V gene lost 2 bases and the J gene lost 13 bases, with 10 bases spanning the gap.

The gene calls are TRBV30 and TRBJ2-2; TRBD1 might be the D (6 bases). V dropped 4 bases and J dropped 0 bases, with 9 bases sitting between them. This CDR3 has 14 amino acids. Germline-derived CDR1 and CDR2 are GTSNPN and SVGIG (reference sequence). DNA of the CDR3: TGTGCCTGGACCGGGACAACGAACACCGGGGAGCTGTTTTTT. This encodes CAWTGTTNTGELFF.

This sequence joins TRBV30 and TRBJ1-4; weak D call: TRBD1 (6 bases). The CDR3 is made up of 15 amino acids. Germline loops: CDR1 GTSNPN, CDR2 SVGIG (reference sequence). V was cut by 2 bases and J by 0 bases, with 10 bases left in between. The CDR3 DNA follows: TGTGCCTGGAGTCTCGACAGGTCAACTAATGAAAAACTGTTTTTT. It translates to CAWSLDRSTNEKLFF.

This sequence joins TRBV29-1 and TRBJ1-3; D call uncertain. V was cut by 5 bases and J by 2 bases, with 4 bases left in between. The CDR3 covers 11 residues. Germline values: CDR1 SQVTM, CDR2 ANQGSEA. The CDR3 reads CSVRAGNTIYF. The CDR3 DNA sequence: TGCAGCGTTCGGGCTGGAAACACCATATATTTT.

This clone was counted between two and nine times. CDR3 loop: CASRDRVHTDTQYF. CDR3 in DNA: TGTGCCAGCAGGGACAGGGTTCACACAGATACGCAGTATTTT. The gene calls are TRBV6-5 and TRBJ2-3; 8 nucleotides line up with TRBD1. The V and J ends lost 6 bases and 2 bases, in that order; junction bases with no gene match: 4. CDR1 MNHEY and CDR2 SVGAGI come from the germline V gene. The CDR3 length is 14 residues.

V gene TRBV19 combines with J gene TRBJ1-2; D not resolved. CDR1 is LNHDA, CDR2 SQIVND, per germline (reference sequence). V was shortened by 3 bases and J by 4 bases, with 9 bases between the two germline ends. The CDR3 spans 13 residues. As DNA, the CDR3 is TGTGCCAGTAGTATGAGGGAACCCTATGGCTACACCTTC. This encodes CASSMREPYGYTF.

J is TRBJ1-1 and V is TRBV7-9, with 7 bases identical to TRBD1. The CDR3 is made up of 14 amino acids. CDR1 and CDR2 (germline): SEHNR, FQNEAQ (reference sequence). Trimming removed 4 bases from V and 1 base from J; junction bases left unmatched: 3. The CDR3 DNA is TGTGCCAGCAGCTCTCGGGACAGGAACACTGAAGCTTTCTTT. Residues: CASSSRDRNTEAFF.

This chain uses TRBV5-1 with TRBJ2-1; tentatively, D is TRBD1 (5 bases). Per germline, CDR1 SGHRS and CDR2 YFSETQ. V was pared by 1 base and J by 2 bases, with 10 bases between. CDR3 length: 15 residues. As DNA, the CDR3 is TGCGCCAGCAGCTTGAACAGGCCGGCCTACAATGAGCAGTTCTTC. It translates to CASSLNRPAYNEQFF. Supplemented by reference TRBV5-1 and TRBJ2-1, the full variable domain reads KAGVTQTPRYLIKTRGQQVTLSCSPISGHRSVSWYQQTPGQGLQFLFEYFSETQRNKGNFPGRFSGRQFSNSRSEMNVSTLELGDSALYLCASSLNRPAYNEQFFGPGTRLTVL.

V gene TRBV2 combines with J gene TRBJ2-5; D is ambiguous. The ends were cut back, 0 bases at V and 5 bases at J, with 16 bases in the middle. The CDR3 extends over 16 amino acids. Germline V lookup: CDR1 SNHLY, CDR2 FYNNEI. The CDR3 spells CASSEAGRKIVETQYF. DNA for the CDR3: TGTGCCAGCAGTGAAGCGGGCAGGAAGATAGTGGAGACCCAGTACTTC.